This T cell receptor (beta chain) appears in the sequencing data of a study of shared clonotypes between healthy human individuals. Germline CDR1 is MNHNY and CDR2 is SVGAGI (reference sequence). The CDR3 is 14 amino acids. Trimming took off 6 bases at V and 2 bases at J, with 12 bases between the two ends. The naive CD8 subset, CD45RO-negative cells positively selected for CCR7, excluded terminally differentiated effector memory CD45RA+ cells. Sequenced by immunoSEQ multiplex PCR; TCRdb stores in-frame clones only, minus some. The profile covers hundreds of thousands of clones, with roughly 98% appearing a single time and more than 0.3% taken by the ten largest.

This sequence was found in a man aged 30-40 years in good health. Sample: naive CD8+ T cells sorted from blood. The chain links TRBV6-6 to TRBJ2-3, with D tentatively TRBD2 (5 bases). The CDR3 DNA is TGTGCCAGCAGACCCGACTACAACACAGATACGCAGTATTTT. Its protein is CASRPDYNTDTQYF.